Given below is one T cell receptor (beta chain) in context. TCRdb's copy holds only in-frame clones and misses some; the assay was immunoSEQ multiplex PCR. The data contain 130,000 to 150,000 clones, 81% of them singletons. The data derive from a study of blood T cell repertoires in COVID-19. V dropped 0 bases and J dropped 10; count of bases not matched to a gene: 6. Germline V gene sequence: CDR1 SGDLS, CDR2 YYNGEE. The CDR3 runs to 13 residues. This TCR came from a human donor in a cohort sampled during active COVID-19. Sequencing was carried out using peripheral blood. The J gene is TRBJ2-5, the V gene TRBV9; 7 nucleotides line up with TRBD2. CDR3 DNA: TGTGCCAGCAGCGTAGACCCCCGGGACTACCAGTACTTC. This sequence encodes CASSVDPRDYQYF.